This T cell receptor beta chain stems from a study of blood T cell repertoires in COVID-19. Study-wide background: COVID-19 samples from acute and convalescent phases originated in the United States, Italy and Spain. PBMCs, B-cell-depleted T cells, or T cells provided the cDNA or gDNA that made up the material.

Under the authors' procedure: Reference gene primer amplification gave estimated nucleated cell counts. The repertoire was sequenced with immunoSEQ multiplex PCR; TCRdb's copy has only in-frame clones and lacks some. The V and J calls and clone size come from that table; D and trimming were worked out from the DNA. The sample yields 84,000 or so clones, 70% to 80% seen once. Only one count was recorded for this clone. The source is a human donor in a cohort sampled during active COVID-19. The material sequenced was peripheral blood.

The CDR3 here is CASSPIAGFSYEQYF. The CDR3 DNA sequence: TGTGCCAGCTCACCCATAGCGGGATTCTCCTACGAGCAGTACTTC. The V call is TRBV18, the J call TRBJ2-7; 8 nucleotides line up with TRBD2. The CDR3 contains 15 residues. Trimming took 3 bases from V and 0 from J; bases not matched to a gene: 4. Germline V gene lookup returns CDR1 KGHSH and CDR2 LQKENI.